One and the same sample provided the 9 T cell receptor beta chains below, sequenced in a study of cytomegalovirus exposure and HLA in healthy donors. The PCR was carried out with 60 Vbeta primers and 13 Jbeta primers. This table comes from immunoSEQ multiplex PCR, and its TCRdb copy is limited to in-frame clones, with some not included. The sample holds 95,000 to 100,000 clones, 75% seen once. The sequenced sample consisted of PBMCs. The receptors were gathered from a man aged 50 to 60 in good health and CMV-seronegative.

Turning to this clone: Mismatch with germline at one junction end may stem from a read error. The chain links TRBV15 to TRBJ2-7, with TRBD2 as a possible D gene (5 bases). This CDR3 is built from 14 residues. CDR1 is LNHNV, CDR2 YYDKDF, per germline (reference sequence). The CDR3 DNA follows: TGTGCCACCAGCAGAGATGAGGGTACCTACGAGCAATACTTC. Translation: CATSRDEGTYEQYF.

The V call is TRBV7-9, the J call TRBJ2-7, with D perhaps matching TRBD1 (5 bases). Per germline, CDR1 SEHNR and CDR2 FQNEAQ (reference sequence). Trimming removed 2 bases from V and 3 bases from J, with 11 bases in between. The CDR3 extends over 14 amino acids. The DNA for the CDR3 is TGTGCCAGCAGCTTACTAGGGCAGGGCTACGAGCAGTACTTC. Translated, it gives CASSLLGQGYEQYF.

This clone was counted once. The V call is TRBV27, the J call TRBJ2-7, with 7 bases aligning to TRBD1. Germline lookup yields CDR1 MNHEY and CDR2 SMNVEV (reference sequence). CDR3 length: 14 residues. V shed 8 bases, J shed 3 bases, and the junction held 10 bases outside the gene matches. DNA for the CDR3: TGTGCCAGCTCAACGGCGGCAGGGGGCTACGAGCAGTACTTC. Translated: CASSTAAGGYEQYF.

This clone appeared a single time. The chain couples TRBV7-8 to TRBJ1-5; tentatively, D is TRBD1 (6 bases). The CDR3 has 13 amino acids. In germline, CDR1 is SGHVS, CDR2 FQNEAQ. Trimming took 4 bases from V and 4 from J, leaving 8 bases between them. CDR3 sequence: CASSYQGNQPQHF. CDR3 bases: TGTGCCAGCAGCTACCAGGGGAATCAGCCCCAGCATTTT. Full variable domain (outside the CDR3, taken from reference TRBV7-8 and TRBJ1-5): GAGVSQSPRYKVAKRGQDVALRCDPISGHVSLFWYQQALGQGPEFLTYFQNEAQLDKSGLPSDRFFAERPEGSVSTLKIQRTQQEDSAVYLCASSYQGNQPQHFGDGTRLSIL.

CDR3: CAISESPDSQETQYF. The DNA for the CDR3 is TGTGCCATCAGTGAGTCCCCTGACAGCCAAGAGACCCAGTACTTC. This chain connects TRBV10-3 to TRBJ2-5, with a weak D call TRBD1 (5 bases). CDR3 size: 15 residues. V lost 0 bases, J lost 1 base, and 9 bases lay in between. The germline CDR1 and CDR2 sequences are ENHRY and SYGVKD.

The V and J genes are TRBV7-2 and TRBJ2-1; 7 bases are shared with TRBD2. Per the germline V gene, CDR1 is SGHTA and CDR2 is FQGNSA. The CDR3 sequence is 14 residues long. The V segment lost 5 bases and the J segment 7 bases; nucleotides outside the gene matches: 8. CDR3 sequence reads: CASSPWTRENEQFF. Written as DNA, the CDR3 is TGTGCCAGCAGCCCATGGACTAGGGAGAATGAGCAGTTCTTC.

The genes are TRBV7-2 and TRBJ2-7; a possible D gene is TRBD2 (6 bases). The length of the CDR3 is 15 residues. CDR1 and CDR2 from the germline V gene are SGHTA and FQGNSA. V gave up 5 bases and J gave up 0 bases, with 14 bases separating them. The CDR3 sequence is CASSPGTHGSYEQYF. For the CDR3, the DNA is TGTGCCAGCAGCCCCGGGACTCACGGCTCCTACGAGCAGTACTTC.

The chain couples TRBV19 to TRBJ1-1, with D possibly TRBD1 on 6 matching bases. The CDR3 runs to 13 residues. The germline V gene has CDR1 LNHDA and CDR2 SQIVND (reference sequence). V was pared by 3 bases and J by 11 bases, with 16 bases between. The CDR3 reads CASSIGEGDGAFF. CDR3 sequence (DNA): TGTGCCAGTAGTATCGGTGAGGGGGACGGGGCTTTCTTT.

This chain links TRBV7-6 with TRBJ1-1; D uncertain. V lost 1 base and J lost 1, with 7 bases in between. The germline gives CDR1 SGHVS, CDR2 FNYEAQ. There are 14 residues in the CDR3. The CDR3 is CASSLGAPNTEAFF. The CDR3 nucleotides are TGTGCCAGCAGCTTAGGGGCCCCGAACACTGAAGCTTTCTTT. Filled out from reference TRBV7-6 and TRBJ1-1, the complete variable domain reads GAGVSQSPRYKVTKRGQDVALRCDPISGHVSLYWYRQALGQGPEFLTYFNYEAQQDKSGLPNDRFSAERPEGSISTLTIQRTEQRDSAMYRCASSLGAPNTEAFFGQGTRLTVV.